The present TCR beta chain was sequenced within a study of OX40 agonist ivuxolimab in advanced cancers. Study information: All patients had ivuxolimab intravenously every 2 weeks at 0.01 to 10 mg/kg. Partial responses were observed in three patients, of whom one had hepatocellular carcinoma and two had cutaneous melanoma. Anti-PD-1, anti-PD-L1 or anti-CTLA-4 therapy given earlier was allowed, and approximately 40% had some.

Comment on this clone: Its specificity is unknown.

Study-wide results and caveats: Normalized T-cell clonal expansion was also low in a subset of nonresponders.

Clones were sequenced by immunoSEQ multiplex PCR, and TCRdb holds only the in-frame ones, with some missing. The profile covers 20,000 to 25,000 clones, with 79% appearing a single time and roughly 13% taken by the ten largest. The sequencing used CD4+ or CD8+ T cells sorted from blood, collected in a trial of the OX40 agonist ivuxolimab. This TCR was sampled from an adult with an advanced solid tumor such as melanoma, head and neck, liver or kidney cancer.

The CDR3 coding sequence is TGTGCCAGCAGCTTAGCCGGGACAGGGGGCGGGGAGACCCAGTACTTC. Encoded protein: CASSLAGTGGGETQYF. The chain is built from TRBV13 and TRBJ2-5; 12 bases are a match to TRBD1. This CDR3 is 16 amino acids long. The ends lost 1 base at V and 5 bases at J; junction bases unmatched: 5. In germline, CDR1 is PRHDT, CDR2 FYEKMQ (reference sequence).